The 23 T cell receptor beta chains reported below all come from one sample, sequenced in a study of T cell changes during pregnancy in multiple sclerosis. Libraries were prepared by immunoSEQ multiplex PCR; TCRdb keeps only in-frame clonotypes and omits some of them. Among fewer than 85,000 clones listed, over 90% were seen once. The sample in question was peripheral blood, obtained in the third trimester of pregnancy. Receptor source: a female donor with multiple sclerosis, enrolled in a pregnancy study.

The chain carries TRBV11-2 and TRBJ1-4; D may be TRBD1 (6 bases). Trimming removed 2 bases from V and 3 bases from J, with 13 bases in between. The CDR3 runs to 16 residues. Germline assignment: CDR1 SGHAT and CDR2 FQNNGV. The CDR3 is CASSLLSGQSNEKLFF. In DNA, the CDR3 is TGTGCCAGCAGCTTACTATCCGGACAGTCTAATGAAAAACTGTTTTTT.

The genes are TRBV5-7 and TRBJ1-2; 10 bases are shared with TRBD1. TRBV5-7 is an open reading frame, and its role is uncertain. The CDR3 has 15 residues. V was pared by 3 bases and J by 7 bases, with 9 bases of the junction left unmatched. In DNA, the CDR3 is TGTGCCAGCAGCTCGACCGGGACAGGGGTTGCTGGCTACACCTTC. As protein: CASSSTGTGVAGYTF.

This clone appeared a single time. The gene calls are TRBV7-8 and TRBJ2-3, with D tentatively TRBD2 (7 bases). The CDR3 contains 18 residues. CDR1 is SGHVS and CDR2 is FQNEAQ in the germline V gene. The germline V and J ends were trimmed by 5 bases and 2 bases, with 23 bases remaining between them. The DNA for the CDR3 is TGTGCCAGCAGCCCGGAGAGGGGGGGGGCAGTTCTCACAGATACGCAGTATTTT. Translating it yields CASSPERGGAVLTDTQYF.

The rearrangement uses TRBV9 and TRBJ1-6; D may be TRBD1 (6 bases). Deletions cut 4 bases from V and 1 base from J, with 18 bases between. The CDR3 is 18 residues long. Per the germline V gene, CDR1 is SGDLS and CDR2 is YYNGEE. The CDR3 DNA follows: TGTGCCAGCAGCTCGCACCGGGGGGGCTTGTCCTATAATTCACCCCTCCACTTT. It encodes CASSSHRGGLSYNSPLHF. The variable domain in full, completed from reference TRBV9 and TRBJ1-6, reads DSGVTQTPKHLITATGQRVTLRCSPRSGDLSVYWYQQSLDQGLQFLIQYYNGEERAKGNILERFSAQQFPDLHSELNLSSLELGDSALYFCASSSHRGGLSYNSPLHFGNGTRLTVT.

This clone is a singleton in its sample. V is TRBV6-5 and J is TRBJ2-7; weak D call: TRBD2 (5 bases). The germline gives CDR1 MNHEY, CDR2 SVGAGI. Between the trimmed V and J ends, which lost 0 bases and 3 bases, there was a span of 12 bases. There are 15 residues in the CDR3. This chain's CDR3 is CASSYSLGRSYEQYF. The CDR3 nucleotides are TGTGCCAGCAGTTACTCGTTAGGGAGAAGCTACGAGCAGTACTTC.

The chain links TRBV5-5 to TRBJ1-4; TRBD1 aligns across 10 bases. CDR1 and CDR2 (germline): SGHKS, YYEKEE (reference sequence). V lost 5 bases to trimming and J lost 8 bases; unmatched junction nucleotides: 3. CDR3 length: 13 residues. The CDR3 nucleotides are TGTGCCAGCAGACCGACAGGGGGCGAAAAACTGTTTTTT. Translating it yields CASRPTGGEKLFF.

The chain links TRBV19 to TRBJ2-7, with 9 bases lining up with TRBD2. The CDR3 covers 14 residues. J gave up 6 bases and V 5 bases, and 8 bases lay outside the gene matches. Germline CDR1 LNHDA, CDR2 SQIVND (reference sequence). The CDR3 sequence: CASSAAGGLLEQYF. In nucleotides, the CDR3 is TGTGCCAGTAGTGCAGCGGGGGGTCTTCTCGAGCAGTACTTC. Filled out from reference TRBV19 and TRBJ2-7, the complete variable domain reads DGGITQSPKYLFRKEGQNVTLSCEQNLNHDAMYWYRQDPGQGLRLIYYSQIVNDFQKGDIAEGYSVSREKKESFPLTVTSAQKNPTAFYLCASSAAGGLLEQYFGPGTRLTVT.

V usage is TRBV11-2 and J usage is TRBJ2-1, with D possibly matching TRBD1 (6 bases). The CDR3 spans 15 residues. Trimming took off 5 bases at V and 0 bases at J, with 11 bases between the two ends. The germline V gene encodes CDR1 SGHAT and CDR2 FQNNGV. The CDR3 sequence: CASSPGQSSYNEQFF. The DNA for the CDR3 is TGTGCCAGCAGCCCAGGACAGAGCTCCTACAATGAGCAGTTCTTC.

This chain joins TRBV5-4 and TRBJ2-3; 7 bases are a match to TRBD2. V was clipped by 0 bases and J by 3 bases; unmatched bases: 1. Germline CDR1 is SGHNT and CDR2 is YYREEE (reference sequence). This CDR3 has 14 residues. For the CDR3, the DNA is TGTGCCAGCAGCTTGGGGGGGGGAACAGATACGCAGTATTTT. As protein: CASSLGGGTDTQYF.

The chain links TRBV4-1 to TRBJ2-3; 8 bases fit TRBD2. This CDR3 has 17 amino acids. Germline CDR1 and CDR2: MGHRA and YSYEKL. The junction had 9 bases not matched to a gene; V was cut back by 1 base and J by 3 bases. CDR3 sequence reads: CASSQGGTGGWTDTQYF. The CDR3 DNA is TGCGCCAGCAGCCAAGGGGGAACGGGGGGGTGGACAGATACGCAGTATTTT.

The chain employs TRBV4-1 and TRBJ2-4, with TRBD2 matching over 7 bases. Trimming at V came to 2 bases and at J to 8 bases, leaving 9 bases not matched to a gene. The length of the CDR3 is 15 residues. Germline V gives CDR1 MGHRA, CDR2 YSYEKL. This CDR3 is CASSQRTSGGDIQYF. In DNA, the CDR3 is TGCGCCAGCAGCCAACGGACTAGTGGGGGAGACATTCAGTACTTC.

The chain links TRBV5-1 to TRBJ2-7, with D possibly TRBD1 on 6 matching bases. Per germline, CDR1 SGHRS and CDR2 YFSETQ. V was pared by 4 bases and J by 1 base, with 18 bases between. This CDR3 is built from 16 residues. The CDR3 here is CASSPSGTQSSYEQYF. The DNA of the CDR3 is TGCGCCAGCAGCCCCTCCGGGACACAATCATCCTACGAGCAGTACTTC.

The rearrangement joins TRBV19 to TRBJ1-4, with 9 bases that match TRBD1. There are 15 residues in the CDR3. V lost 7 bases and J lost 8; bases outside the gene matches: 11. The V gene's germline CDR1 is LNHDA and CDR2 SQIVND (reference sequence). This chain's CDR3 is CASTESGTGLEKLFF. DNA of the CDR3: TGTGCCAGTACCGAATCGGGGACAGGGTTAGAAAAACTGTTTTTT.

The V and J genes are TRBV9 and TRBJ2-2; tentatively, D is TRBD2 (7 bases). The CDR3 is made up of 17 amino acids. The germline gives CDR1 SGDLS, CDR2 YYNGEE. V dropped 0 bases and J dropped 6 bases, with 18 bases sitting between them. The CDR3 DNA reads as TGTGCCAGCAGCGTAGTTTCTGCGGGGGCGCTTGCCGGGGAGCTGTTTTTT. Amino acids: CASSVVSAGALAGELFF.

The gene calls are TRBV30 and TRBJ1-5; maybe TRBD1 (5 bases). V lost 3 bases, J lost 4 bases, and 7 bases lay in between. CDR1 is GTSNPN, CDR2 SVGIG, per germline (reference sequence). CDR3 length: 12 amino acids. DNA for the CDR3: TGTGCCTGGAGCCCAGGGAATCAGCCCCAGCATTTT. Its translation is CAWSPGNQPQHF.

The rearrangement uses TRBV19 and TRBJ1-1, with 8 bases aligning to TRBD1. The germline V gene has CDR1 LNHDA and CDR2 SQIVND (reference sequence). CDR3 length: 14 amino acids. V dropped 8 bases and J dropped 1; count of bases not matched to a gene: 6. The CDR3 nucleotides are TGTGCCAGTTACGGAACAGGGGGGAACACTGAAGCTTTCTTT. Translation gives CASYGTGGNTEAFF.

The rearrangement links TRBV30 to TRBJ1-1; 9 bases fit TRBD1. The trim removed 8 bases at V and 5 bases at J, leaving 3 bases unmatched. The CDR3 runs 11 residues. Looked up from germline, CDR1 is GTSNPN and CDR2 is SVGIG (reference sequence). The CDR3 DNA reads as TGTGCCCGACAGGGGGTGACTGAAGCTTTCTTT. It translates to CARQGVTEAFF.

The CDR3 nucleotides are TGTGCCAGCAGTCCTACAGGGGGCGCGGGAGAGACCCAGTACTTC. It yields the protein CASSPTGGAGETQYF. The chain has TRBV28 and TRBJ2-5; 9 bases fit TRBD1. Germline loops: CDR1 MDHEN, CDR2 SYDVKM. V gave up 5 bases and J gave up 4 bases; unmatched junction bases: 8. The CDR3 length is 15 residues.

This clone was detected only once. J is TRBJ2-4 and V is TRBV2; tentative D call: TRBD1 (7 bases). Trimming took off 8 bases at V and 0 bases at J, with 14 bases between the two ends. Germline V gene data show CDR1 as SNHLY and CDR2 as FYNNEI. There are 15 residues in the CDR3. CDR3 region: CASCGTVLAKNIQYF. The CDR3 DNA reads as TGTGCCAGCTGCGGGACAGTTCTAGCCAAAAACATTCAGTACTTC.

This clone was counted a single time. The chain combines TRBV28 with TRBJ1-1, with TRBD1 as a possible D gene (5 bases). CDR1 and CDR2 from the germline V gene are MDHEN and SYDVKM. V gave up 3 bases and J gave up 6 bases, with 8 bases separating them. This CDR3 is built from 12 residues. The CDR3, as DNA: TGTGCCAGCAGTTTCTGGGGCGCTGAAGCTTTCTTT. Translating it yields CASSFWGAEAFF. Full variable domain (missing parts from reference TRBV28 and TRBJ1-1): DVKVTQSSRYLVKRTGEKVFLECVQDMDHENMFWYRQDPGLGLRLIYFSYDVKMKEKGDIPEGYSVSREKKERFSLILESASTNQTSMYLCASSFWGAEAFFGQGTRLTVV.

This clone was observed once. Additional DNA sequences in this sample encode the identical CDR3. The chain combines TRBV6-4 with TRBJ2-3; 12 positions agree with TRBD2. The CDR3 runs to 16 residues. With V trimmed by 0 bases and J by 6 bases, 4 bases remained unmatched. Germline values: CDR1 MRHNA, CDR2 SNTAGT. The DNA of the CDR3 is TGTGCCAGCAGTGACTCGACTAGCGGGGGCGCGGATACGCAGTATTTT. It codes for CASSDSTSGGADTQYF.

The chain recombines TRBV10-3 with TRBJ2-3; D gene ambiguous. Germline-derived CDR1 and CDR2 are ENHRY and SYGVKD. The CDR3 consists of 18 residues. V was pared by 1 base and J by 0 bases, with 17 bases between. The CDR3 DNA reads TGTGCCATCAGTGAGTTCAGTTTGGGTGACTCTAGCACAGATACGCAGTATTTT. Protein sequence: CAISEFSLGDSSTDTQYF.

The chain has TRBV7-9 and TRBJ1-2, with D maybe TRBD1 (5 bases). This CDR3 is 14 amino acids long. The V end lost 5 bases, the J end lost 8 bases, and 18 bases lay between the germline ends. CDR1 is SEHNR and CDR2 is FQNEAQ in the germline V gene (reference sequence). CDR3 coding DNA: TGTGCCAGCAGCCCGGGGGAGCCCTACGGGGGCTACACCTTC. This gives the protein CASSPGEPYGGYTF.